This T cell receptor beta chain is from a study of PD-L1 blockade in urothelial cancer. TCRdb's copy holds only in-frame clones and misses some; the assay was immunoSEQ multiplex PCR. The repertoire has 46,000 or so clones, nearly 90% of them found once; the top ten carry around 8%. The receptor was derived from a man between 60 and 75 years old with urothelial cancer. The input for sequencing was PBMCs, taken around atezolizumab (anti-PD-L1) treatment.

The CDR3 DNA sequence: TGTGCCAGCAGCTTTAGACAAGGTTATCGCAATGAGCAGTTCTTC. The encoded protein is CASSFRQGYRNEQFF. The chain recombines TRBV10-3 with TRBJ2-1; unclear D gene. The ends were cut back, 10 bases at V and 6 bases at J, with 22 bases in the middle. Germline CDR1 and CDR2: ENHRY and SYGVKD. This CDR3 spans 15 amino acids.